Sequencing of this T cell receptor (beta chain) was carried out in a study of vaccination and CD4 T cells after COVID-19. On this clonotype itself: Its cognate antigen is unknown.

Cultured CD4+ T-cell DNA underwent Oncomine TCR Beta short-read sequencing. From the PCR reads, TCRdb called clonotypes with MiXCR, one entry per CDR3 protein. This sample has about 7,800 distinct CDR3 sequences, with approximately 55% found just once. V shed 1 base, J shed 8 bases, and the junction held 4 bases outside the gene matches. The CDR3 runs to 13 residues. CDR1 and CDR2 (germline): MNHNS, SASEGT. Treatment described: roughly 10-day PBMC culture with coronavirus spike peptide pools or control peptides (ViraFEST assay). Material for sequencing was CD4+ T cells from blood, cultured in vitro. The chain employs TRBV6-1 and TRBJ1-2, with 7 bases identical to TRBD1. The receptor's source is a human donor who had recovered from COVID-19. The CDR3 reads CASSEEGARGYTF. The DNA for the CDR3 is TGTGCCAGCAGTGAAGAGGGGGCGCGAGGCTACACCTTC.